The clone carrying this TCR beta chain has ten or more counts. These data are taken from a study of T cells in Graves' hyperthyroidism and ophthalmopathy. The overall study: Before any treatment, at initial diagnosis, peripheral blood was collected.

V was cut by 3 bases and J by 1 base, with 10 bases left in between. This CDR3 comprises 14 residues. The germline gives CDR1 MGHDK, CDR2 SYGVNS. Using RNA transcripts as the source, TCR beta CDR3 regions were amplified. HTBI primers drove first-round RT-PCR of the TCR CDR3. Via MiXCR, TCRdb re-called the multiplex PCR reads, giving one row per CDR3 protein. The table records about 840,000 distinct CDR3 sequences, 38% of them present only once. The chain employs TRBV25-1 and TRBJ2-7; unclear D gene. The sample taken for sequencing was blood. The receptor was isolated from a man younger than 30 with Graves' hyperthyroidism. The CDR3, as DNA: TGTGCCAGCAGTGAGGGGAAGGAGTCCTACGAGCAGTACTTC. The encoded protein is CASSEGKESYEQYF.